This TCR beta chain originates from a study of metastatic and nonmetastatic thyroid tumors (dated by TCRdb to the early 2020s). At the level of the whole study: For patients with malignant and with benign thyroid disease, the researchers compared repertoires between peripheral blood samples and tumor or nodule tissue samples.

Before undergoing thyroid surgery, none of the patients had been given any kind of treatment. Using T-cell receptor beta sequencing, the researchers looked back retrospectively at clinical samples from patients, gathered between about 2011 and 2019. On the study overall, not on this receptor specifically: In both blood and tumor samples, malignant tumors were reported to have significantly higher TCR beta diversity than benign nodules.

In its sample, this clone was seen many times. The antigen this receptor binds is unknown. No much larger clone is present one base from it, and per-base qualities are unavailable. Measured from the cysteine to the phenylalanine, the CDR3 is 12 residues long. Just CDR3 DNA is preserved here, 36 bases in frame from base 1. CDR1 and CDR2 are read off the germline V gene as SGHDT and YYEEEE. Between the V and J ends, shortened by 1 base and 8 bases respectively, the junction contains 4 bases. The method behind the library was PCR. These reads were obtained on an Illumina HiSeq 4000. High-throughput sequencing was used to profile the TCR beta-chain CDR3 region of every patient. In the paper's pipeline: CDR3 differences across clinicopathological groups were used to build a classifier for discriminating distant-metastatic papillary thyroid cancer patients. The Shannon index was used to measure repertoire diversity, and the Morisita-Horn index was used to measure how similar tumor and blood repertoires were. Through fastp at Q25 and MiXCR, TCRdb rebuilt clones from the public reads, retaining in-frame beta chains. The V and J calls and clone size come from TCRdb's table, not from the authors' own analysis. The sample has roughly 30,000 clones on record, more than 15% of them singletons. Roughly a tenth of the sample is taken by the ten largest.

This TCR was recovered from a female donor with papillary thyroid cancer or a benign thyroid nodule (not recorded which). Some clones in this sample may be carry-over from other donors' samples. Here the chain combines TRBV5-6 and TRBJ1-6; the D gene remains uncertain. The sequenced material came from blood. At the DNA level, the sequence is TGTGCCAGCAGCTTGACGGATTCACCCCTCCACTTT. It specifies CASSLTDSPLHF.